This TCR beta chain was identified during a study of blood T cells in healthy people across ages (dated by TCRdb to 2015 to 2017). Looking at the study overall: In model experiments, template switching captured about one uniquely barcoded TCR beta cDNA molecule for every two T cells. Using deep sequencing normalized with unique cDNA molecular identifiers, the study measured how TCR beta repertoire diversity changes with age. The donors were split into four age groups: young (average around 15 years), middle-aged (over 35), aged (around 67) and long-lived (roughly 86). For two donors (one aged 18 to 30 and one aged 80 or older), the study analyzed two additional independent replicas of 1 million unique cDNA reads from the same blood draw. Broad study findings and their caveats: Estimates of total diversity based on one million sequenced T cells were regarded as lower bounds and as underestimates. Compared with the aged group, the long-lived group had more naive CD4+ T cells, fewer expanded clones and increased TCR diversity, a pattern suggesting age selection. Bulk unsorted PBMC profiling prevented conclusive comparison of naive and antigen-experienced compartments. As age increased, observed TCR beta diversity per million T cells dropped in a roughly linear way, and a significant reduction was already evident by age about 40. Because donor CMV infection status was unknown, age-related changes in expanded clonotypes were potentially confounded. The percentage of naive T cells measured by flow cytometry correlated strongly with observed TCR beta diversity.

This clonotype was detected only a few times. Which antigen it targets is not known. It has no much larger one-base neighbor in the sample; base qualities were not kept. CDR3 length: 15 amino acids, cysteine to phenylalanine. Left in the record is the CDR3 DNA by itself, 45 bases read in frame from the first base. CDR1 SGHVS and CDR2 FQNEAQ were looked up in the germline V gene. Compared with germline, V lacks 5 bases and J lacks 4 bases; bases without a gene match: 4. The library was built by means of 5' RACE. These reads were obtained on an Illumina HiSeq 2500. A second 7 to 11 cycle PCR used a sample-barcoded 5' primer and a J-beta primer mix. A template-switch 5' adaptor carrying 12 random nucleotides introduced a unique molecular identifier onto each TCR beta cDNA molecule. Each sample yielded at least 3 million CDR3-containing paired-end reads. First-strand cDNA was synthesized from all RNA with the Mint cDNA synthesis kit, primed by a TRBC-specific oligonucleotide. All cDNA was treated with uracil-DNA glycosylase and then went through a first 18-cycle PCR with the universal primers M1SS and BC2_uni_R. Per the source publication's procedure: For normalization, 1 million high-quality reads, each with a distinct molecular identifier, were randomly selected from each sample. Instead of being binned into consensus sequences, reads with shared molecular identifiers were discarded. CDR3 identification, clonotype clustering and error correction used MiTCR with a Q25 quality threshold and the strictest error-elimination algorithm. A nonparametric unseen species model with Euler transformation was used to estimate a lower bound on total TCR beta diversity. The raw public data were reprocessed by TCRdb itself: fastp quality trimming at Q25, MiXCR clonotype calling, in-frame beta chains only. Merged by CDR3 protein, the rows form single entries marked with the most common genes and DNA. TCRdb assigned the V and J calls; the authors' analysis was not used. For this sample the table gives 750,000 to 1,000,000 distinct CDR3 sequences, of which almost 30% were detected only once. The ten largest clonotypes hold roughly 10% of the sample.

The donors were about 40 Caucasian individuals from Russia, aged about 6 to 100 years, who were systemically healthy. Ten milliliters of peripheral blood were drawn from each donor into EDTA-treated Vacutainer tubes. PBMCs were isolated by Ficoll-Paque density-gradient centrifugation, with at least 6 million obtained per sample. Total RNA was extracted from PBMCs with Trizol reagent, with at least 6 micrograms obtained per sample. For every donor, an aliquot of PBMCs went through flow cytometry to measure the percentages of naive CD45RAhigh/CD27high T cells. The same sample was also used in a study of T cells of mothers and their children. Reported in the second study: Nine systemically healthy Caucasian individuals, comprising three mothers and their six children, were included as donors. cDNA synthesis used all of the extracted RNA, with roughly 1.5 ug of RNA in each 15 ul reaction. In the second PCR, the M1S primer added sample barcodes and 2-4 random nucleotides. More than 9 million TCR beta CDR3 reads were obtained from each mother, and several million reads were obtained from each child. Thymic selection shapes the output of TCR recombination in a similar way in related and unrelated pairs, and inherited differences have a minor effect. Normalized repertoire overlap was always found to be slightly, but never significantly, higher in related mother-child pairs than in unrelated mother-child pairs. No persistent microchimeric T cell clones were found, with a detection sensitivity of roughly 100 clones per million clonotypes. The study used deep NGS to compare TCR beta repertoires of mothers and children, seeking features distinguishing related mother-child pairs from unrelated individuals. The mean age was about 37 +/- 4 years for the mothers and approximately 11 +/- 4 years for the children. After adapters were ligated using NEBNext reagents, the libraries underwent 100+100 nt paired-end sequencing on an Illumina HiSeq 2000. To avoid cross-contamination, the mother libraries and the child libraries were prepared a month apart and sequenced in separate runs. Between roughly 500,000 and 2,300,000 distinct TCR beta clonotypes were identified per donor. Naive TCR beta clonotypes were estimated from low-frequency clonotypes matched to each donor's FACS-determined naive share, without sorting.

The sequencing sample was made of blood. The chain joins TRBV7-8 to TRBJ2-1, and 11 junctional nucleotides match TRBD2. The sequence derives from a woman aged 40 to 55 in good health. The CDR3 corresponds to CASSGGLAEYNEQFF. The DNA reads as follows: TGTGCCAGCAGCGGGGGACTAGCGGAATACAATGAGCAGTTCTTC.